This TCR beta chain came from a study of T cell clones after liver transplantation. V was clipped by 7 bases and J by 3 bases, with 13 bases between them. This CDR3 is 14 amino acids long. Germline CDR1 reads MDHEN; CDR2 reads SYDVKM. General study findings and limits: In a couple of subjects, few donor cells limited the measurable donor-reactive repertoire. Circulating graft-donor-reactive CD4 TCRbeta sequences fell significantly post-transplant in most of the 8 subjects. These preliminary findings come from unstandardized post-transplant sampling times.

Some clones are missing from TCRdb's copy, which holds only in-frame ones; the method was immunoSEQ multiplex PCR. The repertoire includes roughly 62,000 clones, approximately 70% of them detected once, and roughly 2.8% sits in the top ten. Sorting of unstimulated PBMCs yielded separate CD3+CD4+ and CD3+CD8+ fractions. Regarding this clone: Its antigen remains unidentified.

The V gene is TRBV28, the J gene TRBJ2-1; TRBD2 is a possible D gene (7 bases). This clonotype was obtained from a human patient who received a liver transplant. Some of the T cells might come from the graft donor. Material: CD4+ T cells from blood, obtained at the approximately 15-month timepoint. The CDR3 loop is CASKKGDYYNEQFF. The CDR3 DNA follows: TGTGCCAGCAAAAAGGGGGACTACTACAATGAGCAGTTCTTC.